The 22 T cell receptor beta chains below all came from one sample that was sequenced in a study of blood T cell repertoires in COVID-19. The table came from immunoSEQ multiplex PCR; TCRdb's copy has only in-frame clones and leaves some out. Of 180,000 or so clones listed, less than 85% are singletons. The sample consisted of PBMCs or T cells enriched from blood (not recorded which). These receptors were collected from a woman aged 50 to 60 who had recovered from COVID-19.

The chain has TRBV19 and TRBJ2-1; TRBD2 agrees at 9 bases. This CDR3 has 13 residues. Trimming removed 6 bases from V and 4 bases from J; junction bases left unmatched: 1. Germline-derived CDR1 and CDR2 are LNHDA and SQIVND (reference sequence). In DNA form, the CDR3 reads TGTGCCAGTAGGACTAGCGGTTACAATGAGCAGTTCTTC. Its translation: CASRTSGYNEQFF.

The J gene is TRBJ2-5, the V gene TRBV7-8; maybe TRBD1 (5 bases). CDR1 is SGHVS, CDR2 FQNEAQ, per germline. The CDR3 sequence is 14 residues long. Trimming removed 0 bases at V and 1 base at J, with 6 bases between. This CDR3 reads CASSLATVQETQYF. The CDR3 DNA follows: TGTGCCAGCAGCTTAGCGACAGTCCAAGAGACCCAGTACTTC. Full variable domain (missing parts from reference TRBV7-8 and TRBJ2-5): GAGVSQSPRYKVAKRGQDVALRCDPISGHVSLFWYQQALGQGPEFLTYFQNEAQLDKSGLPSDRFFAERPEGSVSTLKIQRTQQEDSAVYLCASSLATVQETQYFGPGTRLLVL.

This chain links TRBV2 with TRBJ1-2; 12 bases fit TRBD1. The J segment lost 8 bases and the V segment lost 5 bases, leaving 9 bases of the junction unmatched. The CDR3 is 15 residues long. The V gene's germline CDR1 is SNHLY and CDR2 FYNNEI. CDR3 sequence: CASSIPGQGARGYTF. DNA for the CDR3: TGTGCCAGCAGTATCCCGGGACAGGGGGCCCGCGGCTACACCTTC.

The chain is built from TRBV28 and TRBJ1-5; 11 nucleotides match TRBD1. The CDR3 contains 13 residues. V gave up 6 bases and J gave up 7 bases; unmatched junction bases: 2. Per the germline V gene, CDR1 is MDHEN and CDR2 is SYDVKM. The CDR3 nucleotides read TGTGCCAGCAGCCGGGACAGGGGGCAGCCCCAGCATTTT. This sequence encodes CASSRDRGQPQHF.

The chain couples TRBV15 to TRBJ1-4, with D tentatively TRBD1 (5 bases). The CDR3 sequence is 16 residues long. The germline V gene has CDR1 LNHNV and CDR2 YYDKDF (reference sequence). V was cut by 0 bases and J by 5 bases, with 13 bases left in between. CDR3 sequence: CATSRDPAGGNEKLFF. CDR3 nucleotide sequence: TGTGCCACCAGCAGAGACCCGGCGGGGGGGAATGAAAAACTGTTTTTT.

This clone has just one count. In nucleotides, the CDR3 is TGTGCCAGCAGCTTGGGACAGACTCAAGAGACCCAGTACTTC. The encoded protein is CASSLGQTQETQYF. This chain links TRBV5-4 with TRBJ2-5; D perhaps matches TRBD1 (5 bases). Germline CDR1 reads SGHNT; CDR2 reads YYREEE (reference sequence). V lost 0 bases to trimming and J lost 2 bases, with 8 bases between them. CDR3 size: 14 residues.

On this clone itself: Mismatch with germline at one junction end may stem from a read error. The sample carries other DNA sequences with the same CDR3. The chain is built from TRBV13 and TRBJ2-1; weak D call: TRBD2 (5 bases). The V gene's germline CDR1 is PRHDT and CDR2 FYEKMQ (reference sequence). This CDR3 region has 13 residues. Written as DNA, the CDR3 is TGTGCCAGCAGCCCCCATGCGGGCAATGAACAGTTCTTC. Its protein is CASSPHAGNEQFF.

The rearrangement uses TRBV10-3 and TRBJ2-5; 13 positions match TRBD2. This CDR3 region has 15 residues. Unmatched junction bases numbered 5, after V lost 5 bases and J lost 5 bases. Germline CDR1 and CDR2: ENHRY and SYGVKD. CDR3 amino acids: CAISPTSGRAETQYF. The CDR3 DNA sequence: TGTGCCATCAGTCCAACTAGCGGGAGGGCGGAGACCCAGTACTTC.

In DNA form, the CDR3 reads TGTGCCAGCAGAAGGGACAGGGGGTGGGCCGGGGAGCTGTTTTTT. Translating gives CASRRDRGWAGELFF. The J gene is TRBJ2-2, the V gene TRBV5-6; TRBD1 matches 11 bases. This CDR3 contains 15 residues. Germline V CDR1 and CDR2: SGHDT, YYEEEE. J lost 6 bases, V lost 5 bases, and 6 bases had no gene match.

The V gene is TRBV6-5, the J gene TRBJ2-2, with D unclear. The CDR3 extends over 14 amino acids. V was clipped by 6 bases and J by 0 bases, with 8 bases between them. Germline V lookup: CDR1 MNHEY, CDR2 SVGAGI. In DNA, the CDR3 is TGTGCCAGCAGGGGCCAGCCGAACACCGGGGAGCTGTTTTTT. Encoded protein: CASRGQPNTGELFF.

V and J are TRBV19 and TRBJ1-2; D not resolved. This CDR3 spans 14 amino acids. Trimming removed 6 bases from V and 3 bases from J, with 14 bases in between. The germline gives CDR1 LNHDA, CDR2 SQIVND (reference sequence). The CDR3: CASRDRGVHYGYTF. The CDR3 nucleotides are TGTGCCAGTAGGGACCGGGGTGTACACTATGGCTACACCTTC.

V gene TRBV30 combines with J gene TRBJ2-2, with 13 bases aligning to TRBD2. The CDR3 runs 15 residues. The ends lost 3 bases at V and 7 bases at J; junction bases unmatched: 5. The germline V gene has CDR1 GTSNPN and CDR2 SVGIG (reference sequence). The CDR3 DNA sequence: TGTGCCTGGAGCGGACTAGCGGGAGTAGGCGGGGAGCTGTTTTTT. This sequence encodes CAWSGLAGVGGELFF.

V gene TRBV4-1 combines with J gene TRBJ2-3; TRBD1 matches at 9 bases. CDR1 and CDR2 (germline): MGHRA, YSYEKL. The trim removed 0 bases at V and 4 bases at J, leaving 5 bases unmatched. This CDR3 is 16 amino acids long. CDR3 in amino acids: CASSQDSDRGPDTQYF. CDR3 DNA: TGCGCCAGCAGCCAAGACTCGGACAGGGGTCCAGATACGCAGTATTTT.

At least ten counts were recorded for this clone. Additional DNA sequences in this sample encode the identical CDR3. J is TRBJ1-3 and V is TRBV5-1, with D possibly TRBD1 on 5 matching bases. Germline V lookup: CDR1 SGHRS, CDR2 YFSETQ. This CDR3 region has 14 residues. V was pared by 0 bases and J by 5 bases, with 9 bases between. The CDR3 region is CASSLVGGRNTIYF. Written as DNA, the CDR3 is TGCGCCAGCAGCTTGGTGGGGGGTAGAAACACCATATATTTT.

V usage is TRBV5-4 and J usage is TRBJ2-1; 7 nucleotides align to TRBD2. This CDR3 comprises 15 residues. V lost 0 bases to trimming and J lost 9 bases; unmatched junction nucleotides: 9. The germline V gene has CDR1 SGHNT and CDR2 YYREEE (reference sequence). CDR3 DNA: TGTGCCAGCAGCTTGGTGGGGGAGGGCCGGGGTGAGCAGTTCTTC. This translates into CASSLVGEGRGEQFF.

The chain combines TRBV28 with TRBJ1-2, with 9 bases that match TRBD1. Germline CDR1 and CDR2: MDHEN and SYDVKM. The CDR3 spans 15 residues. V shed 6 bases, J shed 4 bases, and the junction held 9 bases outside the gene matches. CDR3 nucleotides: TGTGCCAGCAGCAAACCGGGACAGGGATCCTATGGCTACACCTTC. It is translated as CASSKPGQGSYGYTF.

The rearrangement joins TRBV27 to TRBJ1-2; weak D call: TRBD1 (5 bases). V lost 1 base, J lost 3 bases, and 9 bases lay in between. This CDR3 is 14 amino acids long. CDR1 MNHEY and CDR2 SMNVEV come from the germline V gene (reference sequence). CDR3 DNA: TGTGCCAGCAGTTTATTTCCCAGGGACTATGGCTACACCTTC. Its protein is CASSLFPRDYGYTF.

V usage is TRBV7-9 and J usage is TRBJ1-2, with TRBD1 as a possible D gene (6 bases). V lost 5 bases and J lost 7, with 20 bases in between. The CDR3 spans 15 residues. Per germline, CDR1 SEHNR and CDR2 FQNEAQ (reference sequence). CDR3 in DNA: TGTGCCAGCAGCCAAAACAGGGTAGGGGAAGCTGGCTACACCTTC. Its translation is CASSQNRVGEAGYTF. Based on the CDR3 plus reference TRBV7-9 and TRBJ1-2, the full variable domain is DTGVSQNPRHKITKRGQNVTFRCDPISEHNRLYWYRQTLGQGPEFLTYFQNEAQLEKSRLLSDRFSAERPKGSFSTLEIQRTEQGDSAMYLCASSQNRVGEAGYTFGSGTRLTVV.

CDR3 residues: CASRTVRGEQYV. CDR3 coding DNA: TGTGCCAGCAGGACCGTTAGGGGCGAGCAGTACGTC. V gene TRBV27 combines with J gene TRBJ2-7; TRBD1 is a possible D gene (5 bases). The CDR3 covers 12 residues. Germline V CDR1 and CDR2: MNHEY, SMNVEV (reference sequence). Trimming stripped 6 bases from V and 6 bases from J, with 12 bases between.

The chain employs TRBV5-4 and TRBJ2-7, with D uncertain. Trimming cost V 7 bases and J 0 bases, with 11 bases left between them. CDR1 is SGHNT and CDR2 is YYREEE in the germline V gene (reference sequence). The CDR3 is 13 residues long. CDR3 DNA: TGTGCCAGCGGCTCACGGTGCTCCTACGAGCAGTACGTC. The encoded protein is CASGSRCSYEQYV.

This clone occurred a few times. The chain joins TRBV30 to TRBJ1-2; possibly TRBD1 for D (5 bases). Per germline, CDR1 GTSNPN and CDR2 SVGIG (reference sequence). This CDR3 region has 14 residues. The V end lost 5 bases, the J end lost 4 bases, and 17 bases lay between the germline ends. In DNA form, the CDR3 reads TGTGCCTGGGGGACGACCGCCCCGGGCTATGGCTACACCTTC. Residues: CAWGTTAPGYGYTF.

This chain joins TRBV28 and TRBJ2-1, with 8 bases fitting TRBD1. The CDR3 extends over 15 amino acids. Trimming removed 4 bases from V and 2 bases from J; junction bases left unmatched: 4. CDR1 and CDR2 from the germline V gene are MDHEN and SYDVKM. The DNA for the CDR3 is TGTGCCAGCAGTTCTAGACAGGGGCCCTACAATGAGCAGTTCTTC. Amino acids: CASSSRQGPYNEQFF.